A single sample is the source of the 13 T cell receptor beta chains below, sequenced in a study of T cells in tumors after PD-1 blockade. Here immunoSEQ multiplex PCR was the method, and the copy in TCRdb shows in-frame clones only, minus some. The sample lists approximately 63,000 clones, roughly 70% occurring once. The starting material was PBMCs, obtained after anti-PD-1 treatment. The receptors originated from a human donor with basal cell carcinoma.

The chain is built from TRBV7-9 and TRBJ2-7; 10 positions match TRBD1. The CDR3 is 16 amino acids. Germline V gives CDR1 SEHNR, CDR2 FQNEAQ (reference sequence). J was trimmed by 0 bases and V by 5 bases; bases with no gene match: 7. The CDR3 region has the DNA TGTGCCAGCAGCCAGACAGGGGGCTTTAGCTCCTACGAGCAGTACTTC. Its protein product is CASSQTGGFSSYEQYF.

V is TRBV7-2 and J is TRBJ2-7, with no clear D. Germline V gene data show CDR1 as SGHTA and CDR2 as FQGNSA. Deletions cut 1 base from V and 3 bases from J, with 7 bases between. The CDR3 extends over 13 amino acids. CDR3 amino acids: CASSLETLYEQYF. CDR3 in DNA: TGTGCCAGCAGCTTAGAAACTCTCTACGAGCAGTACTTC.

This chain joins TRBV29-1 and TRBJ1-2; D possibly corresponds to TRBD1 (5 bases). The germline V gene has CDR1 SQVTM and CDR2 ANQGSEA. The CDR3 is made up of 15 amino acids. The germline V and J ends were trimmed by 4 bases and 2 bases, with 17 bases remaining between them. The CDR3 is CSVGYPGTGNYGYTF. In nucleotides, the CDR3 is TGCAGCGTTGGTTACCCTGGGACGGGGAACTATGGCTACACCTTC.

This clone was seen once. CDR3 sequence reads: CASSVGQVSTDTQYF. The CDR3 DNA reads as TGTGCCAGCAGCGTCGGACAGGTTAGCACAGATACGCAGTATTTT. The chain links TRBV9 to TRBJ2-3, with 7 bases that match TRBD1. The V gene's germline CDR1 is SGDLS and CDR2 YYNGEE. The V segment lost 2 bases and the J segment 0 bases; nucleotides outside the gene matches: 3. The CDR3 loop spans 15 amino acids.

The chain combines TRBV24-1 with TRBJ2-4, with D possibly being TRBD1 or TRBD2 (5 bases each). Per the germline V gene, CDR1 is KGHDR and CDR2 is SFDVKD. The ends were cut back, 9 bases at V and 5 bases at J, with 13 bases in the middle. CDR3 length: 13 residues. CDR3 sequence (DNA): TGTGCCACCGGTCACGGGACGGAAAACATTCAGTACTTC. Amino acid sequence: CATGHGTENIQYF.

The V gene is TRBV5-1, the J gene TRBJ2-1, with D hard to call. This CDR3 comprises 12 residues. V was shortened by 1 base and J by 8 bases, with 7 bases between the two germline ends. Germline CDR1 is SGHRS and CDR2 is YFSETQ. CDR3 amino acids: CASSLTWDEQFF. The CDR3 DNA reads TGCGCCAGCAGCTTGACTTGGGATGAGCAGTTCTTC.

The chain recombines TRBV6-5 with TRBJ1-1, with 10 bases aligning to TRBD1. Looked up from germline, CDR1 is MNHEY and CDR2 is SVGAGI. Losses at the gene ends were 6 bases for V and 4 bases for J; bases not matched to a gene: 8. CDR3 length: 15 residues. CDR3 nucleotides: TGTGCCAGCAGCCTACGGACAGGGGGGACCACTGAAGCTTTCTTT. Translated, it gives CASSLRTGGTTEAFF.

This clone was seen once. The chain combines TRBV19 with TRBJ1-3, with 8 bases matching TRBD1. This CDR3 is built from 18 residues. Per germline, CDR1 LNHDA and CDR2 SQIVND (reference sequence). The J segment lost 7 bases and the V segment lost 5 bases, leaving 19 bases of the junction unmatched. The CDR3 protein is CASSFGQGVFSGGNTIYF. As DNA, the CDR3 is TGTGCCAGTAGTTTCGGACAGGGAGTATTCTCTGGAGGGAACACCATATATTTT.

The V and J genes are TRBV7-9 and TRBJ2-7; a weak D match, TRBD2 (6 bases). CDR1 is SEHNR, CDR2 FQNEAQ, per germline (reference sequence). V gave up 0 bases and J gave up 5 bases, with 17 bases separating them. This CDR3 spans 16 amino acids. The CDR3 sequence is CASSLARPGRSNEQYF. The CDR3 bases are TGTGCCAGCAGCTTAGCTCGTCCAGGGAGGTCCAACGAGCAGTACTTC.

Here the CDR3 reads CAIREIEEQPQHF. DNA of the CDR3: TGTGCCATCAGGGAGATTGAAGAACAGCCCCAGCATTTT. The chain has TRBV10-3 and TRBJ1-5; D remains ambiguous. The germline V gene encodes CDR1 ENHRY and CDR2 SYGVKD. The CDR3 has 13 amino acids. Trimming removed 6 bases at V and 7 bases at J, with 13 bases between.

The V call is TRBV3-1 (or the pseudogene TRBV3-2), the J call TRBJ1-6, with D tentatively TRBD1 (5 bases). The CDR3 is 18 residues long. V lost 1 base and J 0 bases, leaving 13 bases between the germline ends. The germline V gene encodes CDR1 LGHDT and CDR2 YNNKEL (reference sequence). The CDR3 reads CASSQGPKGSSYNSPLHF. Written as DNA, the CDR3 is TGTGCCAGCAGCCAAGGCCCTAAGGGGAGCTCCTATAATTCACCCCTCCACTTT.

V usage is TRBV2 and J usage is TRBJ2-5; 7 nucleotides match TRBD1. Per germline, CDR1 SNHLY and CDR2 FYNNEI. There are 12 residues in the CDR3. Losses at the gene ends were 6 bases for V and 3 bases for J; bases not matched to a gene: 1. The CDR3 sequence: CASRTGEETQYF. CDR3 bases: TGTGCCAGCAGAACAGGGGAAGAGACCCAGTACTTC.

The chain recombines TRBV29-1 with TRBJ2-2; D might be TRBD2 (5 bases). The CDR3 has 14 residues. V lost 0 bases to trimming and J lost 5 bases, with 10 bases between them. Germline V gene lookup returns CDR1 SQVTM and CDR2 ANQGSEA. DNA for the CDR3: TGCAGCGTTGAAGATGACCGAGGGACCGGGGAGCTGTTTTTT. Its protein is CSVEDDRGTGELFF.